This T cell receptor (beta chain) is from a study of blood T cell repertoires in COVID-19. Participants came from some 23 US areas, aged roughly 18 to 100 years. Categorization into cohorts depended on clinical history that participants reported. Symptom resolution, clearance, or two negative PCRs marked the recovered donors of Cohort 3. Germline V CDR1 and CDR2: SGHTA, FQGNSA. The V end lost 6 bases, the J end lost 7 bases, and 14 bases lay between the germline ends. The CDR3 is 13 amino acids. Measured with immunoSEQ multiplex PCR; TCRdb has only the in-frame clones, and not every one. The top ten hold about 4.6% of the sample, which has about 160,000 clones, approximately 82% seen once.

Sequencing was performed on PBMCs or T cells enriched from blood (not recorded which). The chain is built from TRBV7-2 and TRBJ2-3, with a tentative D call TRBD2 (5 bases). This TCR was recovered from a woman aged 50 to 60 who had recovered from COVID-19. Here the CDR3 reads CASSGEWRNTQYF. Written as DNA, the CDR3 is TGTGCCAGCAGTGGGGAGTGGAGAAATACGCAGTATTTT.